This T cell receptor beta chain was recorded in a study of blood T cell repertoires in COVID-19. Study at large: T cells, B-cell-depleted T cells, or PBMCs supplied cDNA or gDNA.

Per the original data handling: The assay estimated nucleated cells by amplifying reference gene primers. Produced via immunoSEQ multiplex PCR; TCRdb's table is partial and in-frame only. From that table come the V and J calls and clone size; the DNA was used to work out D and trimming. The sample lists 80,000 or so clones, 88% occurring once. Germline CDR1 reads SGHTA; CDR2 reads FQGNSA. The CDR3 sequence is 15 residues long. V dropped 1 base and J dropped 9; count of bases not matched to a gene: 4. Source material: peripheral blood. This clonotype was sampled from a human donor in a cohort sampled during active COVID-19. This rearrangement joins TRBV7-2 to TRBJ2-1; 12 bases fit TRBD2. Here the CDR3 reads CASSLGLAGASEQFF. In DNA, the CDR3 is TGTGCCAGCAGCTTAGGACTAGCGGGAGCTTCTGAGCAGTTCTTC.